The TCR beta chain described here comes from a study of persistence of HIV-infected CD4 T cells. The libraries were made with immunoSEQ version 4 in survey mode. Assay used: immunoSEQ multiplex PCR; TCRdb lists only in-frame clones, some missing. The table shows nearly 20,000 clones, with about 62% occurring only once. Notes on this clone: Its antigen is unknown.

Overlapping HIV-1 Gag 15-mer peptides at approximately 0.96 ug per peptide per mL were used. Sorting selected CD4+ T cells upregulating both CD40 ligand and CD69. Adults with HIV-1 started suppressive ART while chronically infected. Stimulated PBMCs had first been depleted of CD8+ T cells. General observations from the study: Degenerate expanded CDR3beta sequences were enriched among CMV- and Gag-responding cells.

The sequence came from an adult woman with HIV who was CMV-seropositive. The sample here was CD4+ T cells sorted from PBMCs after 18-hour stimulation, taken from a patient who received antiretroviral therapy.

CDR3 loop: CASSHMDSFSYEQYF. The CDR3 nucleotides read TGTGCCAGCAGCCACATGGACAGCTTCTCCTACGAGCAGTACTTC. The V and J genes are TRBV3-1 (or the pseudogene TRBV3-2) and TRBJ2-7; TRBD1 might be the D (6 bases). From germline, CDR1 is LGHDT and CDR2 YNNKEL (reference sequence). The CDR3 runs 15 residues. The ends were cut back, 3 bases at V and 0 bases at J, with 12 bases in the middle.